This TCR beta chain was sequenced during a study of T cell responses to AZD1222 COVID-19 vaccine. Findings and limits, study-wide: Clonal diversity was possibly underestimated; the donors were predominantly white British and more often female. As reported, nearly half of all spike-specific TCRs target variant regions that are unmutated. Scientists sampled the repertoires only once the peak T cell response had passed. Baseline testing showed seropositivity in only a handful of AZD1222 recipients.

The CDR3 has 13 amino acids. For this clone: Antigen specificity is unknown.

The method was immunoSEQ multiplex PCR; TCRdb's version includes in-frame clones alone and lacks a portion of them. The sample lists under 150,000 clones; 85% to 95% were seen once. The chain links TRBV21-1 to TRBJ1-2. TRBV21-1 is reported as a pseudogene. This material consisted of peripheral blood, taken on day 0 of AZD1222 vaccination. The TCR originated in an adult in good health. The DNA for the CDR3 is TGTGCCAGCAACAACGGGAGGGCATATGGCTACACCTTC. It encodes CASNNGRAYGYTF.